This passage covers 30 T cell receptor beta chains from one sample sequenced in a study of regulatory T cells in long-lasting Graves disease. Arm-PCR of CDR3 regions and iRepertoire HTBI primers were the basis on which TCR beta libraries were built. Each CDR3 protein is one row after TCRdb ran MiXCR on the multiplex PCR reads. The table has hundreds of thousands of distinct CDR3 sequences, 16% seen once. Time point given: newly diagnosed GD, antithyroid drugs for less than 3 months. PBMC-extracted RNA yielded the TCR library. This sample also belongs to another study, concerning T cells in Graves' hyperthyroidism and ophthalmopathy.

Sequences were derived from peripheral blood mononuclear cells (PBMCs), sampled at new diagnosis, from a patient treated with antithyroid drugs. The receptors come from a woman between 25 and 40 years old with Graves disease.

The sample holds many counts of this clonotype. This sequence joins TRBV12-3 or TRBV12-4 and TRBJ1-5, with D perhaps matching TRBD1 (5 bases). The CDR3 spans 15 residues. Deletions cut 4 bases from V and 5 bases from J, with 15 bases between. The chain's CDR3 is CASSSQGPRDQPQHF. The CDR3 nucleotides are TGTGCCAGCAGTTCTCAGGGTCCTAGGGATCAGCCCCAGCATTTT.

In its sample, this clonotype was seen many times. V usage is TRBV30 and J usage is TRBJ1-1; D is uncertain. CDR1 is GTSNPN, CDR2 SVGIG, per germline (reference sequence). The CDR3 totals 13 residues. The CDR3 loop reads CATRAGPNTEAFF. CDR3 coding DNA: TGTGCGACTCGGGCAGGACCGAACACTGAAGCTTTCTTT.

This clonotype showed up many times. CDR3 protein: CASSLELGSSYEQYF. CDR3 sequence (DNA): TGTGCCAGCAGCTTAGAACTGGGGAGCTCCTACGAGCAGTACTTC. The chain combines TRBV7-3 with TRBJ2-7; a weak D match, TRBD2 (5 bases). The germline V and J ends were trimmed by 2 bases and 0 bases, with 11 bases remaining between them. Per the germline V gene, CDR1 is SGHTA and CDR2 is FQGTGA. There are 15 residues in the CDR3.

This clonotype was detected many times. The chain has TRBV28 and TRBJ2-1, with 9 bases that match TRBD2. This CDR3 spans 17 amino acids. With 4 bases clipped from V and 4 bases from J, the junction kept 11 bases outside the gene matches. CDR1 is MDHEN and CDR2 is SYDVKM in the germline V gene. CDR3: CASSSQITSGPYNEQFF. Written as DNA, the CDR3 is TGTGCCAGCAGTTCCCAAATTACTAGCGGGCCTTACAATGAGCAGTTCTTC.

This CDR3 is CASSLFLENEQFF. In DNA form, the CDR3 reads TGTGCCAGCAGCTTATTCCTGGAGAATGAGCAGTTCTTC. The chain couples TRBV11-3 to TRBJ2-1, with D uncertain. V gave up 2 bases and J gave up 7 bases, with 9 bases separating them. CDR1 and CDR2 (germline): SGHNT, YENEEA. This CDR3 region has 13 residues.

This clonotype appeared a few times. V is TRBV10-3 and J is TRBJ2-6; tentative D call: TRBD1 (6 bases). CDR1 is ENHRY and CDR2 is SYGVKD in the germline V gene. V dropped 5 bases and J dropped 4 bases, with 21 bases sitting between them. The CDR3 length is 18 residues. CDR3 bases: TGTGCCATCAGTTCCACCGGGACACTGGTGTCCGGGGCCAACGTCCTGACTTTC. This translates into CAISSTGTLVSGANVLTF.

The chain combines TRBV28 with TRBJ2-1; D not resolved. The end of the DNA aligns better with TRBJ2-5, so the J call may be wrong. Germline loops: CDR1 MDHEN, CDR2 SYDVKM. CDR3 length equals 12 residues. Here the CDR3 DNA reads TGTGCCAGTTTAGCCAAAGGTCAGCCCCAGTACTTC. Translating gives CASLAKGQPQYF.

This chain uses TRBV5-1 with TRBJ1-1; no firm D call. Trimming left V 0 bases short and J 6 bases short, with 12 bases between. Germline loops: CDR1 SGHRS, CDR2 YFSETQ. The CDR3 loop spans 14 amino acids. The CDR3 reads CASSLGLTAAEAFF. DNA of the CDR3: TGCGCCAGCAGCTTGGGACTAACAGCGGCTGAAGCTTTCTTT.

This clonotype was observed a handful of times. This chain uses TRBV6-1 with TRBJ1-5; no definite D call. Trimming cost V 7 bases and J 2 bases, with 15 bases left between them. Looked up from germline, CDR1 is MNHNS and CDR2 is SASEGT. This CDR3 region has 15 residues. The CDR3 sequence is CASTYDAGGNQPQHF. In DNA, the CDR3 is TGTGCCAGCACCTATGATGCCGGAGGCAATCAGCCCCAGCATTTT.

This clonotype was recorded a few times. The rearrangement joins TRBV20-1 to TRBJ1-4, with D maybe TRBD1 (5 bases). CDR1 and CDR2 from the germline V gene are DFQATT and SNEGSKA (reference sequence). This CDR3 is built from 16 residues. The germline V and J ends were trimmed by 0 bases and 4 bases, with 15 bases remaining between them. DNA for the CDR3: TGCAGTGCTAGAGATCGGCCAGGGATCATTAATGAAAAACTGTTTTTT. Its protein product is CSARDRPGIINEKLFF.

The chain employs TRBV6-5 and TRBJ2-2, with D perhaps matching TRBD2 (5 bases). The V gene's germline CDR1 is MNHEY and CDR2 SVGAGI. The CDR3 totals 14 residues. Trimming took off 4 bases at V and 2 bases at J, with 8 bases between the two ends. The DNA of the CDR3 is TGTGCCAGCAGTTCCAGCGGAAACACCGGGGAGCTGTTTTTT. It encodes CASSSSGNTGELFF.

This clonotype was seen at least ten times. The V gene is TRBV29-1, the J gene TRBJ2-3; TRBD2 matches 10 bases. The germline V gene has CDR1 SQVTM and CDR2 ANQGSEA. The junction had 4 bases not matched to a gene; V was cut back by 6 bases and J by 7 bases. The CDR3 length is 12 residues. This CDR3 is CSVGTSENTQYF. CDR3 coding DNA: TGCAGCGTGGGGACTAGCGAAAATACGCAGTATTTT.

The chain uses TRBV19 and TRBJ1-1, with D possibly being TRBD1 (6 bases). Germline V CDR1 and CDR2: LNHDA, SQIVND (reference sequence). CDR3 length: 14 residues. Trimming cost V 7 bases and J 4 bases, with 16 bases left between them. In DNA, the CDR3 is TGTGCCAGTATGGAGGGGGTAGGGCTCACTGAAGCTTTCTTT. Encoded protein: CASMEGVGLTEAFF.

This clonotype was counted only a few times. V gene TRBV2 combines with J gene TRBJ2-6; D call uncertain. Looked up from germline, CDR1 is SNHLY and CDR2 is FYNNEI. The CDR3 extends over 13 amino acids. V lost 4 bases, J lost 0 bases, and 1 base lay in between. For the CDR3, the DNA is TGTGCCAGCAGTGCCTCTGGGGCCAACGTCCTGACTTTC. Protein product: CASSASGANVLTF.

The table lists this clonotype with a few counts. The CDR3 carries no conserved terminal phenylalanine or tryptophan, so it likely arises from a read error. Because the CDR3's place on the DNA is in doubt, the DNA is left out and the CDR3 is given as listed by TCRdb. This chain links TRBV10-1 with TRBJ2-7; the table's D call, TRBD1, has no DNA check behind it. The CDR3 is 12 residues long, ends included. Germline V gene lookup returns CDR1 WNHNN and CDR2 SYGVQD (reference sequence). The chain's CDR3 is CASSPGGGPRRS.

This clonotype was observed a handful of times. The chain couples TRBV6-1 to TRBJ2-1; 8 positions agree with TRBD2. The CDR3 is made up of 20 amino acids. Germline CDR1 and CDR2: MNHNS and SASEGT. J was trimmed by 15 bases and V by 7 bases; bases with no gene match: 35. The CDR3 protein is CASNPHPGSSGSDEGRGAFF. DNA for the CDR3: TGTGCCAGCAACCCCCATCCAGGGTCCAGCGGGAGTGATGAGGGGAGGGGAGCGTTCTTC.

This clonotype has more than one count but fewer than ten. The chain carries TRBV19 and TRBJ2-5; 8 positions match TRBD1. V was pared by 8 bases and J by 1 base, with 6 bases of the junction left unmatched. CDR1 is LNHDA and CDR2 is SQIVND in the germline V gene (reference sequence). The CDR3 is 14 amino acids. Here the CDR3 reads CASGAGGFQETQYF. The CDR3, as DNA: TGTGCCAGTGGCGCAGGGGGCTTCCAAGAGACCCAGTACTTC.

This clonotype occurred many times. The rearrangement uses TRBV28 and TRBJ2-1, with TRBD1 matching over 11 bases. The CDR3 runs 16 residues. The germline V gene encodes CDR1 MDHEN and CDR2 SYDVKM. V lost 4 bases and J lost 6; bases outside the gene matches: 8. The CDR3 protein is CASSSPGTGGINEQFF. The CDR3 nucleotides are TGTGCCAGCAGTTCACCAGGGACAGGGGGGATCAATGAGCAGTTCTTC.

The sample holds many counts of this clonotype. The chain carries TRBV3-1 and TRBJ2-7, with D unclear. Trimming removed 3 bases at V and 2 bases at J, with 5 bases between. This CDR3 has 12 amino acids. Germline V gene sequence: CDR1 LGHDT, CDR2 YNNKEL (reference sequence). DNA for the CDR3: TGTGCCAGCAGCCAGCTTACCTACGAGCAGTACTTC. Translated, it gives CASSQLTYEQYF.

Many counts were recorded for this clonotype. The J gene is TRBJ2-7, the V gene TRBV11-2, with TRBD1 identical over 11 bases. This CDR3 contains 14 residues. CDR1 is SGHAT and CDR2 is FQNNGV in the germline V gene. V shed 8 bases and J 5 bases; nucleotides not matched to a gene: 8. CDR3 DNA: TGTGCCAGCCGGCACCCGGGACAGGGGGACGAGCAGTACTTC. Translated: CASRHPGQGDEQYF.

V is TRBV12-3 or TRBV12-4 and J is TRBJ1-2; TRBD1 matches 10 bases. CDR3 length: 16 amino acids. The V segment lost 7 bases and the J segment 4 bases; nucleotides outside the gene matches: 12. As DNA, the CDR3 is TGTGCCAGCACCCGGGGGACAGGGGCCTACGGCTATGGCTACACCTTC. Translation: CASTRGTGAYGYGYTF.

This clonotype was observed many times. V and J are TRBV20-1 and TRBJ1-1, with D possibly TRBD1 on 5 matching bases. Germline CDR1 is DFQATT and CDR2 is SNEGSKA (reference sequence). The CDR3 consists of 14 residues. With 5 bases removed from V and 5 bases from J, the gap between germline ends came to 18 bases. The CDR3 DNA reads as TGCAGTGCTCAAAATCCAGGGAGGTTTACTGAAGCTTTCTTT. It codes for CSAQNPGRFTEAFF.

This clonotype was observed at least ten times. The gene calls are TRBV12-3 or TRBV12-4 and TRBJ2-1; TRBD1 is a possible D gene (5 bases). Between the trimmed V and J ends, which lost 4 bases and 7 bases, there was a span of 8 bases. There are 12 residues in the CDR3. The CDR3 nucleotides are TGTGCCAGCAGTTGGGGCTGGAATGAGCAGTTCTTC. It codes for CASSWGWNEQFF.

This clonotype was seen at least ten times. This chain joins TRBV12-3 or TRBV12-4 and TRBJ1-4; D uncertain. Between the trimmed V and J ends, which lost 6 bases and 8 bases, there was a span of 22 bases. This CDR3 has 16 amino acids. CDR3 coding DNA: TGTGCCAGCAGCTCTGGGCGGCGGGGAGTATGGGAAAAACTGTTTTTT. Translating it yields CASSSGRRGVWEKLFF.

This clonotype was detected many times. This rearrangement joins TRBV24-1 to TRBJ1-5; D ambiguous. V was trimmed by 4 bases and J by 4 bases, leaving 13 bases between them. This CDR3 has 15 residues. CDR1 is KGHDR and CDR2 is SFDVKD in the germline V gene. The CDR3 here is CATSEGAGYNQPQHF. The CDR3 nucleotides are TGTGCCACCAGTGAGGGTGCCGGGTATAATCAGCCCCAGCATTTT.

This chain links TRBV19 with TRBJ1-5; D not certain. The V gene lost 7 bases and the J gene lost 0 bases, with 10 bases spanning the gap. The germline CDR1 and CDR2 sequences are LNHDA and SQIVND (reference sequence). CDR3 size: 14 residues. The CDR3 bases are TGTGCCAGTACGGGCGAAAGTAGCAATCAGCCCCAGCATTTT. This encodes CASTGESSNQPQHF.

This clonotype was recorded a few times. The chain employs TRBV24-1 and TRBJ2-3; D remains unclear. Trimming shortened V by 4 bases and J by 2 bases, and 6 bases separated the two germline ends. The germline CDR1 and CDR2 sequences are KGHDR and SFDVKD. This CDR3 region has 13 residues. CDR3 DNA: TGTGCCACCAGTGAGGCTAACACAGATACGCAGTATTTT. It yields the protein CATSEANTDTQYF.

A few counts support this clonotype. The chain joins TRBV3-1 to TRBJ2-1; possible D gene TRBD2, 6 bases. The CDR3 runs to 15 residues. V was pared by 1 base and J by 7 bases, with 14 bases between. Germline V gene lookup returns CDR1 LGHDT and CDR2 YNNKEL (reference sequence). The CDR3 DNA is TGTGCCAGCAGCCAAGCAGCGGGCGGTCCGAATGAGCAGTTCTTC. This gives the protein CASSQAAGGPNEQFF.

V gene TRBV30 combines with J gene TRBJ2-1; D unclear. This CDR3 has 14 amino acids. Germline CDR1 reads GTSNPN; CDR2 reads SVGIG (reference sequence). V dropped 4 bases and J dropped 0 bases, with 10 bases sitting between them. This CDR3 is CAWTKASSYNEQFF. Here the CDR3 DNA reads TGTGCCTGGACTAAAGCTAGCTCCTACAATGAGCAGTTCTTC.

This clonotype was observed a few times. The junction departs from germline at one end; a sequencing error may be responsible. The CDR3 nucleotides are TGTGCCAACAGTTCCCTAACCACTAACTATGGCTACACCTTC. Protein: CANSSLTTNYGYTF. The J gene is TRBJ1-2, the V gene TRBV28; D not resolved. The CDR3 has 14 amino acids. CDR1 is MDHEN and CDR2 is SYDVKM in the germline V gene.